The 26 T cell receptor beta chains below all came from one sample that was sequenced in a study of blood T cell repertoires in COVID-19. Assay: immunoSEQ multiplex PCR; the TCRdb copy retains only in-frame clones and omits some. The sample has 210,000 or so clones; about 90% are singletons. The specimen sequenced was peripheral blood. All receptors come from a woman under 30 who had recovered from COVID-19.

This clone has ten or more counts. The CDR3 spells CASSGLAGADTQYF. Here the CDR3 DNA reads TGTGCCAGCAGTGGACTAGCGGGAGCAGATACGCAGTATTTT. The gene calls are TRBV6-4 and TRBJ2-3, with 12 bases fitting TRBD2. CDR1 is MRHNA, CDR2 SNTAGT, per germline. The length of the CDR3 is 14 residues. The J segment lost 4 bases and the V segment lost 4 bases, leaving 0 bases of the junction unmatched.

The rearrangement joins TRBV5-4 to TRBJ1-1; D gene ambiguous. The V gene lost 0 bases and the J gene lost 4 bases, with 19 bases spanning the gap. There are 17 residues in the CDR3. Germline CDR1 is SGHNT and CDR2 is YYREEE (reference sequence). CDR3 amino acids: CASSLATLLVSSTEAFF. Here the CDR3 DNA reads TGTGCCAGCAGCTTGGCCACGCTATTGGTTTCGAGCACTGAAGCTTTCTTT.

The rearrangement links TRBV19 to TRBJ2-3; 8 nucleotides align to TRBD2. J gave up 5 bases and V 2 bases, and 9 bases lay outside the gene matches. The length of the CDR3 is 16 residues. CDR1 is LNHDA, CDR2 SQIVND, per germline (reference sequence). The CDR3 coding sequence is TGTGCCAGTAGTATAATGGAGCGGGAGTATAGAGATACGCAGTATTTT. It is translated as CASSIMEREYRDTQYF.

The table lists this clone with many counts. The V and J genes are TRBV6-4 and TRBJ2-2; TRBD2 might be the D (6 bases). V was clipped by 6 bases and J by 0 bases, with 11 bases between them. This CDR3 comprises 15 residues. The germline gives CDR1 MRHNA, CDR2 SNTAGT. The CDR3 is CASSKLAANTGELFF. The DNA for the CDR3 is TGTGCCAGCAGCAAACTAGCAGCGAACACCGGGGAGCTGTTTTTT.

V and J are TRBV19 and TRBJ2-1; TRBD2 is a possible D gene (5 bases). The V and J ends lost 6 bases and 3 bases respectively, with 9 bases between them. The CDR3 extends over 13 amino acids. CDR1 LNHDA and CDR2 SQIVND come from the germline V gene (reference sequence). Here the CDR3 reads CASRSDFYNEQFF. CDR3 coding DNA: TGTGCCAGTAGATCGGACTTCTACAATGAGCAGTTCTTC.

The chain is built from TRBV7-2 and TRBJ1-5; no firm D call. CDR1 SGHTA and CDR2 FQGNSA come from the germline V gene. Between the trimmed V and J ends, which lost 4 bases and 4 bases, there was a span of 11 bases. CDR3 length: 14 amino acids. CDR3 protein: CASSSQRGNQPQHF. The CDR3 nucleotides read TGTGCCAGCAGCTCCCAAAGAGGAAATCAGCCCCAGCATTTT. The complete variable domain, with remaining parts taken from reference TRBV7-2 and TRBJ1-5, reads GAGVSQSPSNKVTEKGKDVELRCDPISGHTALYWYRQSLGQGLEFLIYFQGNSAPDKSGLPSDRFSAERTGGSVSTLTIQRTQQEDSAVYLCASSSQRGNQPQHFGDGTRLSIL.

The chain couples TRBV5-6 to TRBJ1-2, with D unclear. V gave up 1 base and J gave up 1 base, with 8 bases separating them. The CDR3 is 14 residues long. CDR1 is SGHDT, CDR2 YYEEEE, per germline. CDR3 bases: TGTGCCAGCAGCTTGAGAGGAGATAACTATGGCTACACCTTC. Its translation: CASSLRGDNYGYTF.

V is TRBV4-1 and J is TRBJ1-3, with TRBD1 as a possible D gene (6 bases). Trimming cost V 0 bases and J 7 bases, with 19 bases left between them. Germline CDR1 MGHRA, CDR2 YSYEKL. The CDR3 length is 17 residues. In nucleotides, the CDR3 is TGCGCCAGCAGCCAAGAAGGGCTTGGGCCGCAGGGGAACACCATATATTTT. Amino acid sequence: CASSQEGLGPQGNTIYF.

CDR3 region: CASSRGTGRSGYTF. The CDR3 region has the DNA TGTGCCAGCAGTCGTGGGACAGGCCGATCTGGCTACACCTTC. The rearrangement uses TRBV6-5 and TRBJ1-2; 8 bases fit TRBD1. Germline V CDR1 and CDR2: MNHEY, SVGAGI. V was pared by 5 bases and J by 7 bases, with 9 bases of the junction left unmatched. The CDR3 contains 14 residues.

The CDR3 loop reads CASSQDGTISSYEQYF. CDR3 nucleotide sequence: TGTGCCAGCAGCCAAGACGGGACTATAAGCTCCTACGAGCAGTACTTC. The V call is TRBV4-2, the J call TRBJ2-7; 7 bases match TRBD2. V trimming: 0 bases; J trimming: 0 bases; junction bases outside the gene matches: 5. This CDR3 spans 16 amino acids. Germline CDR1 reads LGHNA; CDR2 reads YNFKEQ.

The chain is built from TRBV7-6 and TRBJ2-7, with 8 nucleotides matching TRBD1. This CDR3 is built from 15 residues. From germline, CDR1 is SGHVS and CDR2 FNYEAQ. Trimming took 1 base from V and 5 from J; bases not matched to a gene: 7. Here the CDR3 reads CASSLDKDRVDEQYF. The CDR3 nucleotides are TGTGCCAGCAGCTTAGATAAGGACAGGGTGGACGAGCAGTACTTC.

The J gene is TRBJ1-2, the V gene TRBV6-5; possibly TRBD1 for D (6 bases). The germline CDR1 and CDR2 sequences are MNHEY and SVGAGI. The CDR3 is 15 amino acids. V gave up 5 bases and J gave up 1 base, with 14 bases separating them. CDR3 in amino acids: CASSRYSQGNYGYTF. DNA of the CDR3: TGTGCCAGCAGTCGTTACTCACAGGGTAACTATGGCTACACCTTC.

The chain recombines TRBV5-1 with TRBJ1-6; 9 bases agree with TRBD1. This CDR3 comprises 17 residues. With V trimmed by 4 bases and J by 2 bases, 7 bases remained unmatched. Germline V lookup: CDR1 SGHRS, CDR2 YFSETQ. CDR3 sequence (DNA): TGCGCCAGCAGCGGGGACAGGGAGCCGACCTATAATTCACCCCTCCACTTT. The encoded protein is CASSGDREPTYNSPLHF.

The V gene is TRBV4-2, the J gene TRBJ1-5, with 7 bases lining up with TRBD1. Trimming removed 0 bases from V and 0 bases from J; junction bases left unmatched: 8. The CDR3 extends over 18 amino acids. In germline, CDR1 is LGHNA, CDR2 YNFKEQ. In nucleotides, the CDR3 is TGTGCCAGCAGCCAAGATATCACAGGGGTTTATAGCAATCAGCCCCAGCATTTT. Its protein is CASSQDITGVYSNQPQHF.

This chain joins TRBV6-5 and TRBJ2-1; D may be TRBD1 (6 bases). This CDR3 is built from 15 residues. Trimming removed 5 bases from V and 5 bases from J, with 16 bases in between. The germline V gene has CDR1 MNHEY and CDR2 SVGAGI. The CDR3 loop reads CASSTYRVDDNEQFF. DNA for the CDR3: TGTGCCAGCAGTACTTACAGGGTAGACGACAATGAGCAGTTCTTC.

The genes are TRBV30 and TRBJ1-1; 7 bases map to TRBD1. The V and J ends lost 5 bases and 5 bases, in that order; junction bases with no gene match: 8. The CDR3 sequence is 13 residues long. Germline V gene lookup returns CDR1 GTSNPN and CDR2 SVGIG (reference sequence). CDR3 sequence reads: CAWATQGWTEAFF. In DNA form, the CDR3 reads TGTGCCTGGGCTACACAGGGGTGGACTGAAGCTTTCTTT. The variable domain in full, with the rest retrieved from reference TRBV30 and TRBJ1-1, is SQTIHQWPATLVQPVGSPLSLECTVEGTSNPNLYWYRQAAGRGLQLLFYSVGIGQISSEVPQNLSASRPQDRQFILSSKKLLLSDSGFYLCAWATQGWTEAFFGQGTRLTVV.

J is TRBJ1-2 and V is TRBV7-2; D is unresolved. V was trimmed by 1 base and J by 4 bases, leaving 7 bases between them. CDR1 and CDR2 (germline): SGHTA, FQGNSA. The CDR3 contains 13 residues. The CDR3 nucleotides read TGTGCCAGCAGCTTAGGTTCTTTCTATGGCTACACCTTC. Amino acid sequence: CASSLGSFYGYTF.

The V gene is TRBV6-5, the J gene TRBJ1-2, with D perhaps matching TRBD1 (6 bases). The CDR3 consists of 12 residues. Trimming stripped 5 bases from V and 7 bases from J, with 11 bases between. From germline, CDR1 is MNHEY and CDR2 SVGAGI. The CDR3 DNA is TGTGCCAGCAGTCCCCAGGGGAGTGGCTACACCTTC. Translating gives CASSPQGSGYTF.

The chain combines TRBV7-2 with TRBJ2-5; D is unresolved. CDR1 and CDR2 from the germline V gene are SGHTA and FQGNSA. CDR3 length equals 13 residues. The germline V and J ends were trimmed by 4 bases and 5 bases, with 11 bases remaining between them. The CDR3 reads CASSWRIRETQYF. The DNA of the CDR3 is TGTGCCAGCAGCTGGAGAATACGCGAGACCCAGTACTTC.

This sequence joins TRBV9 and TRBJ1-2; the match to TRBD1 covers 7 bases. J was trimmed by 8 bases and V by 3 bases; bases with no gene match: 10. The CDR3 is 14 amino acids. The germline V gene has CDR1 SGDLS and CDR2 YYNGEE. CDR3 protein: CASSGGEQGKGYTF. CDR3 in DNA: TGTGCCAGCAGCGGAGGAGAACAGGGGAAAGGCTACACCTTC.

This chain joins TRBV18 and TRBJ2-7; possibly TRBD2 for D (6 bases). This CDR3 spans 13 amino acids. Trimming shortened V by 4 bases and J by 2 bases, and 9 bases separated the two germline ends. In germline, CDR1 is KGHSH, CDR2 LQKENI. The CDR3 loop is CASSQGGPYEQYF. The CDR3 DNA follows: TGTGCCAGCTCACAGGGAGGACCCTACGAGCAGTACTTC.

J is TRBJ2-3 and V is TRBV7-3; 8 nucleotides line up with TRBD1. Germline V gene sequence: CDR1 SGHTA, CDR2 FQGTGA. J was trimmed by 3 bases and V by 5 bases; bases with no gene match: 7. The CDR3 loop spans 15 amino acids. The CDR3 nucleotides read TGTGCCAGCAGCGCGACAGGGGAGTTGACAGATACGCAGTATTTT. Translating it yields CASSATGELTDTQYF.

There are a few counts of this clone. The V gene is TRBV7-2, the J gene TRBJ2-2, with 9 bases matching TRBD1. Germline values: CDR1 SGHTA, CDR2 FQGNSA. V shed 5 bases and J 7 bases; nucleotides not matched to a gene: 8. CDR3 size: 15 residues. Written as DNA, the CDR3 is TGTGCCAGCAGCGGGGGACAGGGAATTAGCGGGGAGCTGTTTTTT. Translation: CASSGGQGISGELFF.

The chain links TRBV6-5 to TRBJ1-2; possibly TRBD1 for D (5 bases). CDR1 and CDR2 (germline): MNHEY, SVGAGI. Between the trimmed V and J ends, which lost 5 bases and 3 bases, there was a span of 7 bases. This CDR3 has 12 residues. The CDR3 DNA follows: TGTGCCAGCAGTCAGACAGACTATGGCTACACCTTC. It codes for CASSQTDYGYTF.

This chain links TRBV5-1 with TRBJ1-2; 7 bases match TRBD1. Germline V CDR1 and CDR2: SGHRS, YFSETQ. Trimming cost V 2 bases and J 8 bases; bases outside gene matches: 12. The CDR3 is 15 residues long. The CDR3: CASSFWDRGVSGYTF. CDR3 nucleotides: TGCGCCAGCAGCTTTTGGGACAGAGGGGTTTCAGGCTACACCTTC.

V is TRBV30 and J is TRBJ1-1; 9 positions agree with TRBD1. CDR3 size: 15 residues. Germline CDR1 GTSNPN, CDR2 SVGIG (reference sequence). Losses at the gene ends were 3 bases for V and 4 bases for J; bases not matched to a gene: 9. The CDR3 DNA is TGTGCCTGGAGCACAGGGGGCGCGGGGAGCACTGAAGCTTTCTTT. This sequence encodes CAWSTGGAGSTEAFF.